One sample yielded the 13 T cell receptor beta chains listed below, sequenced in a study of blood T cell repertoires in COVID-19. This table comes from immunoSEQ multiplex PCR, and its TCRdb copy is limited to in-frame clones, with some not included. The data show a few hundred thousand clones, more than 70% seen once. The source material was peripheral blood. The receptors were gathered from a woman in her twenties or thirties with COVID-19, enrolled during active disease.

The CDR3 loop is CASSLGSGTESNEKLFF. The CDR3 bases are TGCGCCAGCAGCTTGGGTTCCGGGACAGAGAGTAATGAAAAACTGTTTTTT. The V and J genes are TRBV5-1 and TRBJ1-4; 7 bases are shared with TRBD1. Trimming took 0 bases from V and 4 from J; bases not matched to a gene: 9. The CDR3 loop spans 17 amino acids. The V gene's germline CDR1 is SGHRS and CDR2 YFSETQ.

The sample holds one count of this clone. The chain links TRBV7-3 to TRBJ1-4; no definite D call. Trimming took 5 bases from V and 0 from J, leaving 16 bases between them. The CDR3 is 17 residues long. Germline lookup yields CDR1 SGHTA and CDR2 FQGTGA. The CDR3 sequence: CASSQSEREATNEKLFF. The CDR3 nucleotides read TGTGCCAGCAGCCAAAGTGAAAGGGAGGCAACTAATGAAAAACTGTTTTTT.

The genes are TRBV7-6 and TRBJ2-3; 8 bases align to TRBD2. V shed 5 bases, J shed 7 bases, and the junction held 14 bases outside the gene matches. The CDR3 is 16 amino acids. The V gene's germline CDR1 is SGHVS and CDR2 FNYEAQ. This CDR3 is CASSLQTPGGPHTQYF. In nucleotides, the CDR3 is TGTGCCAGCAGCCTCCAAACGCCGGGGGGGCCGCATACGCAGTATTTT.

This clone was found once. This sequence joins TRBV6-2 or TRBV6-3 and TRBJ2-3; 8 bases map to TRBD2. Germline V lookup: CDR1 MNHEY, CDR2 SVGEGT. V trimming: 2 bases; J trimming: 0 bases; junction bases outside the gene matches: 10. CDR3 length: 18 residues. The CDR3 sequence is CASSYGIAGRFSTDTQYF. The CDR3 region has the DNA TGTGCCAGCAGTTACGGGATAGCGGGGCGTTTTAGCACAGATACGCAGTATTTT.

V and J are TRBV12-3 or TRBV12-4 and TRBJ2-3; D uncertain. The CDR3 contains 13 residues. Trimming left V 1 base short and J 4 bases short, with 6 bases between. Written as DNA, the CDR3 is TGTGCCAGCAGTTTAGGGCGGCCAGATACGCAGTATTTT. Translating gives CASSLGRPDTQYF.

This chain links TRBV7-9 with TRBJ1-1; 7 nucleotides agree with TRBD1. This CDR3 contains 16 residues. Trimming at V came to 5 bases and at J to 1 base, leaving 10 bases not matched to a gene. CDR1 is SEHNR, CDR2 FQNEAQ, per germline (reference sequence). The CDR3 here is CASSPTSGQWNTEAFF. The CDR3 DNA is TGTGCCAGCAGCCCAACCTCGGGACAGTGGAACACTGAAGCTTTCTTT.

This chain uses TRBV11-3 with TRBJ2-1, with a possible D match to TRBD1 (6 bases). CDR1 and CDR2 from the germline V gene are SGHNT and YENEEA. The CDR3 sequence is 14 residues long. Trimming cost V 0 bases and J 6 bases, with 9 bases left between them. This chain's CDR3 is CASSLDQGSNEQFF. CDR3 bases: TGTGCCAGCAGCTTAGACCAGGGGAGCAATGAGCAGTTCTTC.

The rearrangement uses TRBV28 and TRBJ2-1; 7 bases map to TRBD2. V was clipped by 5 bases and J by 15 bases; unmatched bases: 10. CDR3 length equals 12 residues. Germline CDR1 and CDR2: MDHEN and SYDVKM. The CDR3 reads CASSPTSRVPFF. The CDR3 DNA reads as TGTGCCAGCAGTCCGACTAGCCGGGTCCCGTTCTTC.

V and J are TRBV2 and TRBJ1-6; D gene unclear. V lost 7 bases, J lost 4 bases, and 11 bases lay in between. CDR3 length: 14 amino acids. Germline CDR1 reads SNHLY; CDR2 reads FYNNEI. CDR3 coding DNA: TGTGCCAGCATAATAAACAGTTATAATTCACCCCTCCACTTT. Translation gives CASIINSYNSPLHF.

The CDR3 sequence is CASSSLDSSTDTQYF. The CDR3 DNA reads TGTGCCAGCTCATCCCTGGACAGTAGCACAGATACGCAGTATTTT. The V gene is TRBV18, the J gene TRBJ2-3; tentative D call: TRBD1 (6 bases). Germline assignment: CDR1 KGHSH and CDR2 LQKENI. V dropped 5 bases and J dropped 0 bases, with 12 bases sitting between them. The CDR3 sequence is 15 residues long.

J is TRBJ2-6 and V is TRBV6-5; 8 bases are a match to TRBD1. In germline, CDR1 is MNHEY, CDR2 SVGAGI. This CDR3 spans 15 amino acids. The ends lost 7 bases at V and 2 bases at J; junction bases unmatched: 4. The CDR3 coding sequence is TGTGCCAGCACAAGGACAGGGACTGGGGCCAACGTCCTGACTTTC. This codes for CASTRTGTGANVLTF.

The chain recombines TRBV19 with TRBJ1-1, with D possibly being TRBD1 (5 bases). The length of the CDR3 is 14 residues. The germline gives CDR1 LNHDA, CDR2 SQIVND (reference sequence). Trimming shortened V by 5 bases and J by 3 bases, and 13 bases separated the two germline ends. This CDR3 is CASSPRQTHTEAFF. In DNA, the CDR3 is TGTGCCAGTAGTCCGCGACAGACCCACACTGAAGCTTTCTTT.

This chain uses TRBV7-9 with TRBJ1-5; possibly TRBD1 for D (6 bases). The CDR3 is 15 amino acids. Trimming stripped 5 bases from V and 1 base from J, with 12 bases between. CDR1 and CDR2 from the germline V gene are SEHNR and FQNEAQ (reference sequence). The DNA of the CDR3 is TGTGCCAGCAGCCCCTCTGGGGGCAGCAATCAGCCCCAGCATTTT. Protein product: CASSPSGGSNQPQHF.